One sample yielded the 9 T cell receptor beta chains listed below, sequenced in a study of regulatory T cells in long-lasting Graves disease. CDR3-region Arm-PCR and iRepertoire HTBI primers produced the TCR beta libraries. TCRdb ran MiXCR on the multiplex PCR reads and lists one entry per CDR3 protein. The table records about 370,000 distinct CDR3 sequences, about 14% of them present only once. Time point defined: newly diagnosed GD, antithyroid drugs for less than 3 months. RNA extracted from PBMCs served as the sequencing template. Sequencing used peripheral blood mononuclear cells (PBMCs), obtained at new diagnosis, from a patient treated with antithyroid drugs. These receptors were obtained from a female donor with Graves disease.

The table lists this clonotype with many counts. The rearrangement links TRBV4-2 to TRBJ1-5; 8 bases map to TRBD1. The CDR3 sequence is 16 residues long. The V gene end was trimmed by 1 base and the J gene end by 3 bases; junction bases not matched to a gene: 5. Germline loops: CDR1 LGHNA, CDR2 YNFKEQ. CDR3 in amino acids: CASSQAPGGDNQPQHF. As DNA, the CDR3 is TGTGCCAGCAGCCAAGCTCCAGGGGGCGACAATCAGCCCCAGCATTTT.

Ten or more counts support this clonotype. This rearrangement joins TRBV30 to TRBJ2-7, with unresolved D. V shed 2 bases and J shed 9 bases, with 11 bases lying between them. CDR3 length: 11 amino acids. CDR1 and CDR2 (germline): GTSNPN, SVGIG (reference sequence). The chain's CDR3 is CAWSQRTGQYF. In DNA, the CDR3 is TGTGCCTGGAGTCAAAGAACCGGGCAGTACTTC.

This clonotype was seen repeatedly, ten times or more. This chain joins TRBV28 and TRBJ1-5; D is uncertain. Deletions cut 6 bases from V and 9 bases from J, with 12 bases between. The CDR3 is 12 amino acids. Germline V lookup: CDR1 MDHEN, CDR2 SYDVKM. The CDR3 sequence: CASRVESRPQHF. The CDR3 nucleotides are TGTGCCAGCAGGGTTGAATCCCGGCCCCAGCATTTT.

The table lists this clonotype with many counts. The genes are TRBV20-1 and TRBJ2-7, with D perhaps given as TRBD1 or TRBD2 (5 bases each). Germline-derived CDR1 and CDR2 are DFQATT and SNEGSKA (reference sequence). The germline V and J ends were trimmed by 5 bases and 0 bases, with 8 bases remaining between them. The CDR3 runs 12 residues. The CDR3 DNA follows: TGCAGTGCTGGGGACGGCTCCTACGAGCAGTACTTC. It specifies CSAGDGSYEQYF.

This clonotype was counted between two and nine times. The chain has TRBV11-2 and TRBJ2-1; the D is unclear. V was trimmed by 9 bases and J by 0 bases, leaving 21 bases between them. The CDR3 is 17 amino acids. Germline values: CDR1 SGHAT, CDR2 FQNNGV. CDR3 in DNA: TGTGCCAGGAGCACCTACTCCCTAGACACCTCCTACAATGAGCAGTTCTTC. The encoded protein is CARSTYSLDTSYNEQFF.

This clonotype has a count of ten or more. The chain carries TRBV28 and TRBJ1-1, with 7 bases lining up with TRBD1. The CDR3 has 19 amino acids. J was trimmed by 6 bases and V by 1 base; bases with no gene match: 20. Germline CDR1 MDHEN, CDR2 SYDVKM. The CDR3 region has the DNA TGTGCCAGCAGTTTATTGGCGAGGTGGAGGGGGCGCGAGTCGGCTGAAGCTTTCTTT. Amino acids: CASSLLARWRGRESAEAFF. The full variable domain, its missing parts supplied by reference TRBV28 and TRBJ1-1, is DVKVTQSSRYLVKRTGEKVFLECVQDMDHENMFWYRQDPGLGLRLIYFSYDVKMKEKGDIPEGYSVSREKKERFSLILESASTNQTSMYLCASSLLARWRGRESAEAFFGQGTRLTVV.

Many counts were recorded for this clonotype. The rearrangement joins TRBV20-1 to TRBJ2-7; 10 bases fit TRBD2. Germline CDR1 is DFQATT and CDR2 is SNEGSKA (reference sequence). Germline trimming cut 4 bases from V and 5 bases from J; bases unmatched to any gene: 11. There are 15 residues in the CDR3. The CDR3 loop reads CSATVSAGGPHEQYF. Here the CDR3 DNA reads TGCAGTGCTACCGTTTCAGCGGGAGGGCCGCACGAGCAGTACTTC.

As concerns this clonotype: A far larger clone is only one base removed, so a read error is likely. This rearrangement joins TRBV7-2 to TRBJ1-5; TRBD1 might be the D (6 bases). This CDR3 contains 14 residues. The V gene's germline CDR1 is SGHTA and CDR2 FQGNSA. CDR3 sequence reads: CASSSREGEQLQHF. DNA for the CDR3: TGTGCCAGCAGCTCCCGCGAGGGGGAACAGCTCCAGCATTTT. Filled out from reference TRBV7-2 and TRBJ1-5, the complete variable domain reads GAGVSQSPSNKVTEKGKDVELRCDPISGHTALYWYRQSLGQGLEFLIYFQGNSAPDKSGLPSDRFSAERTGGSVSTLTIQRTQQEDSAVYLCASSSREGEQLQHFGDGTRLSIL.

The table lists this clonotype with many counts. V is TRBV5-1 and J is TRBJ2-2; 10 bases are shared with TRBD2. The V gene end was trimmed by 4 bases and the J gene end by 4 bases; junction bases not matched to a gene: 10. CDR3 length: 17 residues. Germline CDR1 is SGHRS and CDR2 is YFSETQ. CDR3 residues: CASSTDSLAGSTGELFF. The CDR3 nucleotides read TGCGCCAGCAGCACCGACTCACTAGCGGGGAGCACCGGGGAGCTGTTTTTT.